This entry lists 16 T cell receptor beta chains sequenced from one sample in a study of vaccination effects on CD4 cells after COVID-19. Within the ViraFEST assay, antigen-specific CD4+ T cells underwent expansion with viral peptide pools prior to sequencing. Culturing for about ten days preceded CD4+ T cell isolation. Two doses of either BNT162b2 or mRNA-1273 were given to each participant. The protocol was immunoSEQ multiplex PCR, while the TCRdb copy is restricted to in-frame clones and leaves out a portion. The sample yields about 69,000 clones, under 85% seen once. These receptors have no known antigen. The specimen was CD4+ T cells from PBMCs cultured with HCoV-OC43 spike peptides, collected after COVID-19 vaccination. Subset noted: HCoV-OC43 spike overlapping peptide pool stimulation. Receptors originate from a human donor who received a COVID-19 vaccine.

The chain joins TRBV5-1 to TRBJ2-1; D is unclear. The germline CDR1 and CDR2 sequences are SGHRS and YFSETQ. The CDR3 is 13 amino acids. The V gene lost 0 bases and the J gene lost 4 bases, with 5 bases spanning the gap. The CDR3 sequence is CASSLVGYNEQFF. Written as DNA, the CDR3 is TGCGCCAGCAGCTTGGTAGGGTACAATGAGCAGTTCTTC.

The V call is TRBV6-1, the J call TRBJ1-2; perhaps TRBD1 as D (6 bases). V lost 0 bases to trimming and J lost 2 bases, with 10 bases between them. This CDR3 is 15 amino acids long. Germline V gives CDR1 MNHNS, CDR2 SASEGT. The CDR3 loop is CASSEAPGANYGYTF. The CDR3 nucleotides are TGTGCCAGCAGTGAAGCACCGGGGGCGAACTATGGCTACACCTTC.

The gene calls are TRBV6-6 and TRBJ2-7; TRBD1 is a possible D gene (6 bases). The CDR3 extends over 14 amino acids. V was clipped by 4 bases and J by 2 bases, with 12 bases between them. Germline values: CDR1 MNHNY, CDR2 SVGAGI (reference sequence). Written as DNA, the CDR3 is TGTGCCAGCAGTTCAACAGGGTCGCCCTACGAGCAGTACGTC. It is translated as CASSSTGSPYEQYV.

The chain uses TRBV15 and TRBJ2-7, with 7 bases aligning to TRBD1. In germline, CDR1 is LNHNV, CDR2 YYDKDF (reference sequence). Trimming took 4 bases from V and 4 from J; bases not matched to a gene: 1. The CDR3 runs to 12 residues. DNA for the CDR3: TGTGCCACCAGCATGGGACAGTACGAGCAGTACGTC. It specifies CATSMGQYEQYV.

The chain combines TRBV3-1 (or the pseudogene TRBV3-2) with TRBJ2-7; a weak D match, TRBD2 (5 bases). Germline CDR1 is LGHDT and CDR2 is YNNKEL (reference sequence). Trimming stripped 3 bases from V and 6 bases from J, with 12 bases between. This CDR3 comprises 13 residues. This chain's CDR3 is CASSHEAGGEQYV. Written as DNA, the CDR3 is TGTGCCAGCAGCCACGAAGCTGGAGGCGAGCAGTACGTC.

This chain uses TRBV5-1 with TRBJ2-1, with D uncertain. With 0 bases removed from V and 4 bases from J, the gap between germline ends came to 11 bases. The CDR3 covers 15 residues. Germline values: CDR1 SGHRS, CDR2 YFSETQ. The CDR3 region is CASSLEWQNYNEQFF. As DNA, the CDR3 is TGCGCCAGCAGCTTGGAATGGCAGAATTACAATGAGCAGTTCTTC.

This clone has more than one count but fewer than ten. The rearrangement joins TRBV13 to TRBJ2-7, with D perhaps TRBD1 (6 bases). The CDR3 has 12 amino acids. Trimming took off 5 bases at V and 3 bases at J, with 8 bases between the two ends. Germline V gene sequence: CDR1 PRHDT, CDR2 FYEKMQ (reference sequence). The CDR3 is CASSVTGYEQYV. For the CDR3, the DNA is TGTGCCAGCAGCGTGACAGGCTACGAGCAGTACGTC.

The chain employs TRBV5-4 and TRBJ1-4; TRBD1 matches 11 bases. CDR3 length: 16 residues. V trimming: 0 bases; J trimming: 7 bases; junction bases outside the gene matches: 5. Germline values: CDR1 SGHNT, CDR2 YYREEE (reference sequence). This CDR3 reads CASSLVDRGRGEKLFF. DNA of the CDR3: TGTGCCAGCAGCTTGGTGGACAGGGGGCGCGGTGAAAAACTGTTTTTT.

The J gene is TRBJ2-7, the V gene TRBV6-2 or TRBV6-3, with a tentative D call TRBD1 (6 bases). Germline V gene sequence: CDR1 MNHEY, CDR2 SVGEGT. The CDR3 extends over 14 amino acids. Trimming shortened V by 2 bases and J by 0 bases, and 8 bases separated the two germline ends. The CDR3 spells CASSYGQSSYEQYV. CDR3 coding DNA: TGTGCCAGCAGTTACGGACAGAGCTCCTACGAGCAGTACGTC.

CDR3: CASSNRPGQGGEKLFF. The CDR3 nucleotides are TGTGCCAGTAGTAACCGCCCGGGACAGGGAGGTGAAAAACTGTTTTTT. The chain couples TRBV19 to TRBJ1-4, with TRBD1 matching 9 bases. Trimming at V came to 4 bases and at J to 7 bases, leaving 10 bases not matched to a gene. This CDR3 region has 16 residues. Per germline, CDR1 LNHDA and CDR2 SQIVND (reference sequence).

The chain has TRBV5-1 and TRBJ1-3; D is unclear. Trimming left V 0 bases short and J 1 base short, with 8 bases between. The CDR3 length is 15 residues. CDR1 and CDR2 (germline): SGHRS, YFSETQ. This CDR3 is CASSLGSWSGNTIYF. CDR3 bases: TGCGCCAGCAGCTTGGGGTCGTGGTCTGGAAACACCATATATTTT.

The rearrangement uses TRBV6-4 and TRBJ2-1; TRBD1 aligns across 9 bases. Trimming at V came to 2 bases and at J to 8 bases, leaving 7 bases not matched to a gene. The germline gives CDR1 MRHNA, CDR2 SNTAGT. The CDR3 is 15 residues long. CDR3 nucleotides: TGTGCCAGCAGTGACGTGGGACAGGGACCGCATGAGCAGTTCTTC. Translating gives CASSDVGQGPHEQFF.

V is TRBV24-1 and J is TRBJ2-2; TRBD2 matches 7 bases. Germline CDR1 and CDR2: KGHDR and SFDVKD. There are 16 residues in the CDR3. After removal of 4 bases from V and 5 bases from J, the junction contained 9 bases not matched to a gene. The CDR3 is CATSEPIGRGTGELFF. DNA for the CDR3: TGTGCCACCAGTGAGCCAATAGGGAGGGGTACCGGGGAGCTGTTTTTT.

This chain links TRBV20-1 with TRBJ1-2; possibly TRBD1 for D (5 bases). Trimming pared 3 bases from V and 6 bases from J, leaving 14 bases between. CDR1 and CDR2 (germline): DFQATT, SNEGSKA (reference sequence). The CDR3 is 13 amino acids. The CDR3 is CSASLTATDGYTF. In DNA, the CDR3 is TGCAGTGCTAGTCTGACAGCCACGGATGGCTACACCTTC.

The chain recombines TRBV5-1 with TRBJ2-7; 8 bases fit TRBD1. Germline V gives CDR1 SGHRS, CDR2 YFSETQ. CDR3 length equals 14 residues. V was clipped by 3 bases and J by 5 bases; unmatched bases: 7. CDR3 sequence reads: CASSSQGGWDEQYV. CDR3 DNA: TGCGCCAGCAGCTCACAGGGGGGATGGGACGAGCAGTACGTC.

The chain employs TRBV6-1 and TRBJ2-5; D call uncertain. In germline, CDR1 is MNHNS, CDR2 SASEGT. CDR3 size: 15 residues. V gave up 1 base and J gave up 3 bases, with 12 bases separating them. The CDR3, as DNA: TGTGCCAGCAGTGAAGTGTGGCAGAGAAAAGAGACCCAGTACTTC. This codes for CASSEVWQRKETQYF.